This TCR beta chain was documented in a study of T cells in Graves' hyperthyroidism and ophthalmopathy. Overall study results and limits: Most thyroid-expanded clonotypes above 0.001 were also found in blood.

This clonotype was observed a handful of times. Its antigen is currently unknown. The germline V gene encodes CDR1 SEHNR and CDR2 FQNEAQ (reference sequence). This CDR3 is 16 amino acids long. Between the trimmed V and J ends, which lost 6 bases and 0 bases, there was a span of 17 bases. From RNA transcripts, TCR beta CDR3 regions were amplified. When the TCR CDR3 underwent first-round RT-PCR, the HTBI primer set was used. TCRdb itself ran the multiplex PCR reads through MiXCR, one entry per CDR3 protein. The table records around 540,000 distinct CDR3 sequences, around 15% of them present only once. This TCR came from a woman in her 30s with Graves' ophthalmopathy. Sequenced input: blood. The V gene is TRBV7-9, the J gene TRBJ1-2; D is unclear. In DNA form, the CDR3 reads TGTGCCAGCAGGAACCTTAGAGGCAGAACTAACTATGGCTACACCTTC. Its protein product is CASRNLRGRTNYGYTF.